Below, one T cell receptor (beta chain) is given with its context. The source of the sample is a study of Ad26.COV2.S vaccination and SARS-CoV-2 variants. Whole-study context: Ad26.COV2.S was injected intramuscularly once or twice, 56 days apart.

The CDR3 sequence is 14 residues long. Germline assignment: CDR1 SGHRS and CDR2 YFSETQ. Trimming left V 0 bases short and J 5 bases short, with 10 bases between. The method was immunoSEQ multiplex PCR; TCRdb's version includes in-frame clones alone and lacks a portion of them. The sample holds hundreds of thousands of clones, 83% seen once. Treatment reported: roughly 20 received Ad26.COV2.S at low or high dose, single or two shots; several received placebo; per-sample allocation not given. Sampling took place 63 days after the first vaccine or placebo injection. The TCR comes from a person aged 18 to 59 who received the Ad26.COV2.S COVID-19 vaccine or a placebo. This chain links TRBV5-1 with TRBJ2-3, with D perhaps being TRBD1 or TRBD2 (5 bases each). The starting material was peripheral blood, obtained in a trial of Ad26.COV2.S vaccine versus placebo. CDR3 DNA sequence: TGCGCCAGCAGCTTGGGGGGGTATAAAGATACGCAGTATTTT. This codes for CASSLGGYKDTQYF.